Each of the 8 T cell receptor beta chains below was sequenced from the same sample in a study of T cell responses to AZD1222 COVID-19 vaccine. Repertoires were generated with immunoSEQ multiplex PCR, while TCRdb's copy carries only in-frame clones and drops some. The sample yields fewer than 150,000 clones, about nine tenths seen once. The sequencing used peripheral blood, collected on day 0 of AZD1222 vaccination. The receptors here all came from an adult in good health.

The V gene is TRBV6-5, the J gene TRBJ2-7; D gene ambiguous. Trimming cost V 8 bases and J 4 bases, with 15 bases left between them. Germline loops: CDR1 MNHEY, CDR2 SVGAGI. The CDR3 sequence is 13 residues long. The CDR3 region has the DNA TGTGCCAGCCCTGCCCCCGACGGTTACGAGCAGTACTTC. It is translated as CASPAPDGYEQYF.

The CDR3 loop reads CASSYSLSSYNEQFF. The CDR3 DNA is TGTGCCAGCAGTTACTCCTTAAGCTCCTACAATGAGCAGTTCTTC. The J gene is TRBJ2-1, the V gene TRBV6-2 or TRBV6-3; no reliable D call. CDR3 length: 15 amino acids. V was cut by 0 bases and J by 0 bases, with 6 bases left in between. Germline values: CDR1 MNHEY, CDR2 SVGEGT.

The chain carries TRBV30 and TRBJ1-2; TRBD1 matches 7 bases. V was pared by 2 bases and J by 4 bases, with 7 bases of the junction left unmatched. CDR1 is GTSNPN, CDR2 SVGIG, per germline (reference sequence). The CDR3 totals 14 residues. The CDR3 nucleotides read TGTGCCTGGAGTCCTGCGGGACAGATCTATGGCTACACCTTC. This encodes CAWSPAGQIYGYTF.

Concerning this clone: The identical CDR3 is also encoded by other nucleotide sequences in the sample. This chain connects TRBV7-9 to TRBJ1-1; D call uncertain. This CDR3 contains 13 residues. Germline V gene lookup returns CDR1 SEHNR and CDR2 FQNEAQ (reference sequence). The V and J ends lost 1 base and 2 bases respectively, with 5 bases between them. The CDR3 reads CASSLGANTEAFF. The CDR3 nucleotides read TGTGCCAGCAGCTTAGGGGCTAACACTGAAGCTTTCTTT. The full variable domain, with the rest looked up from reference TRBV7-9 and TRBJ1-1, is DTGVSQNPRHKITKRGQNVTFRCDPISEHNRLYWYRQTLGQGPEFLTYFQNEAQLEKSRLLSDRFSAERPKGSFSTLEIQRTEQGDSAMYLCASSLGANTEAFFGQGTRLTVV.

The gene calls are TRBV30 and TRBJ1-5, with D hard to call. CDR3 size: 12 residues. The ends were cut back, 4 bases at V and 7 bases at J, with 11 bases in the middle. Per the germline V gene, CDR1 is GTSNPN and CDR2 is SVGIG (reference sequence). Written as DNA, the CDR3 is TGTGCCTGGAAAGTGAACGCCCAGCCCCAGCATTTT. It specifies CAWKVNAQPQHF.

The chain is built from TRBV5-4 and TRBJ1-1; 8 nucleotides align to TRBD1. This CDR3 spans 15 amino acids. Germline V gives CDR1 SGHNT, CDR2 YYREEE (reference sequence). J gave up 2 bases and V 4 bases, and 7 bases lay outside the gene matches. The DNA for the CDR3 is TGTGCCAGCAGCCCAATTGACAGGGGAAACACTGAAGCTTTCTTT. Its protein is CASSPIDRGNTEAFF. The full variable domain, in which reference TRBV5-4 and TRBJ1-1 provide the parts outside the CDR3, is ETGVTQSPTHLIKTRGQQVTLRCSSQSGHNTVSWYQQALGQGPQFIFQYYREEENGRGNFPPRFSGLQFPNYSSELNVNALELDDSALYLCASSPIDRGNTEAFFGQGTRLTVV.

The chain combines TRBV11-2 with TRBJ2-1; D is uncertain. The CDR3 covers 12 residues. Germline-derived CDR1 and CDR2 are SGHAT and FQNNGV. V was cut by 1 base and J by 7 bases, with 5 bases left in between. CDR3 bases: TGTGCCAGCAGCTTAGTGGGTAATGAGCAGTTCTTC. The encoded protein is CASSLVGNEQFF.

This clone appeared a single time. V and J are TRBV4-1 and TRBJ1-1; D is perhaps TRBD1 (6 bases). Trimming pared 4 bases from V and 0 bases from J, leaving 15 bases between. The germline V gene encodes CDR1 MGHRA and CDR2 YSYEKL. CDR3 length: 16 residues. The CDR3 nucleotides are TGCGCCAGCAGCCCGATGACAGGTCTCATGAACACTGAAGCTTTCTTT. It encodes CASSPMTGLMNTEAFF.